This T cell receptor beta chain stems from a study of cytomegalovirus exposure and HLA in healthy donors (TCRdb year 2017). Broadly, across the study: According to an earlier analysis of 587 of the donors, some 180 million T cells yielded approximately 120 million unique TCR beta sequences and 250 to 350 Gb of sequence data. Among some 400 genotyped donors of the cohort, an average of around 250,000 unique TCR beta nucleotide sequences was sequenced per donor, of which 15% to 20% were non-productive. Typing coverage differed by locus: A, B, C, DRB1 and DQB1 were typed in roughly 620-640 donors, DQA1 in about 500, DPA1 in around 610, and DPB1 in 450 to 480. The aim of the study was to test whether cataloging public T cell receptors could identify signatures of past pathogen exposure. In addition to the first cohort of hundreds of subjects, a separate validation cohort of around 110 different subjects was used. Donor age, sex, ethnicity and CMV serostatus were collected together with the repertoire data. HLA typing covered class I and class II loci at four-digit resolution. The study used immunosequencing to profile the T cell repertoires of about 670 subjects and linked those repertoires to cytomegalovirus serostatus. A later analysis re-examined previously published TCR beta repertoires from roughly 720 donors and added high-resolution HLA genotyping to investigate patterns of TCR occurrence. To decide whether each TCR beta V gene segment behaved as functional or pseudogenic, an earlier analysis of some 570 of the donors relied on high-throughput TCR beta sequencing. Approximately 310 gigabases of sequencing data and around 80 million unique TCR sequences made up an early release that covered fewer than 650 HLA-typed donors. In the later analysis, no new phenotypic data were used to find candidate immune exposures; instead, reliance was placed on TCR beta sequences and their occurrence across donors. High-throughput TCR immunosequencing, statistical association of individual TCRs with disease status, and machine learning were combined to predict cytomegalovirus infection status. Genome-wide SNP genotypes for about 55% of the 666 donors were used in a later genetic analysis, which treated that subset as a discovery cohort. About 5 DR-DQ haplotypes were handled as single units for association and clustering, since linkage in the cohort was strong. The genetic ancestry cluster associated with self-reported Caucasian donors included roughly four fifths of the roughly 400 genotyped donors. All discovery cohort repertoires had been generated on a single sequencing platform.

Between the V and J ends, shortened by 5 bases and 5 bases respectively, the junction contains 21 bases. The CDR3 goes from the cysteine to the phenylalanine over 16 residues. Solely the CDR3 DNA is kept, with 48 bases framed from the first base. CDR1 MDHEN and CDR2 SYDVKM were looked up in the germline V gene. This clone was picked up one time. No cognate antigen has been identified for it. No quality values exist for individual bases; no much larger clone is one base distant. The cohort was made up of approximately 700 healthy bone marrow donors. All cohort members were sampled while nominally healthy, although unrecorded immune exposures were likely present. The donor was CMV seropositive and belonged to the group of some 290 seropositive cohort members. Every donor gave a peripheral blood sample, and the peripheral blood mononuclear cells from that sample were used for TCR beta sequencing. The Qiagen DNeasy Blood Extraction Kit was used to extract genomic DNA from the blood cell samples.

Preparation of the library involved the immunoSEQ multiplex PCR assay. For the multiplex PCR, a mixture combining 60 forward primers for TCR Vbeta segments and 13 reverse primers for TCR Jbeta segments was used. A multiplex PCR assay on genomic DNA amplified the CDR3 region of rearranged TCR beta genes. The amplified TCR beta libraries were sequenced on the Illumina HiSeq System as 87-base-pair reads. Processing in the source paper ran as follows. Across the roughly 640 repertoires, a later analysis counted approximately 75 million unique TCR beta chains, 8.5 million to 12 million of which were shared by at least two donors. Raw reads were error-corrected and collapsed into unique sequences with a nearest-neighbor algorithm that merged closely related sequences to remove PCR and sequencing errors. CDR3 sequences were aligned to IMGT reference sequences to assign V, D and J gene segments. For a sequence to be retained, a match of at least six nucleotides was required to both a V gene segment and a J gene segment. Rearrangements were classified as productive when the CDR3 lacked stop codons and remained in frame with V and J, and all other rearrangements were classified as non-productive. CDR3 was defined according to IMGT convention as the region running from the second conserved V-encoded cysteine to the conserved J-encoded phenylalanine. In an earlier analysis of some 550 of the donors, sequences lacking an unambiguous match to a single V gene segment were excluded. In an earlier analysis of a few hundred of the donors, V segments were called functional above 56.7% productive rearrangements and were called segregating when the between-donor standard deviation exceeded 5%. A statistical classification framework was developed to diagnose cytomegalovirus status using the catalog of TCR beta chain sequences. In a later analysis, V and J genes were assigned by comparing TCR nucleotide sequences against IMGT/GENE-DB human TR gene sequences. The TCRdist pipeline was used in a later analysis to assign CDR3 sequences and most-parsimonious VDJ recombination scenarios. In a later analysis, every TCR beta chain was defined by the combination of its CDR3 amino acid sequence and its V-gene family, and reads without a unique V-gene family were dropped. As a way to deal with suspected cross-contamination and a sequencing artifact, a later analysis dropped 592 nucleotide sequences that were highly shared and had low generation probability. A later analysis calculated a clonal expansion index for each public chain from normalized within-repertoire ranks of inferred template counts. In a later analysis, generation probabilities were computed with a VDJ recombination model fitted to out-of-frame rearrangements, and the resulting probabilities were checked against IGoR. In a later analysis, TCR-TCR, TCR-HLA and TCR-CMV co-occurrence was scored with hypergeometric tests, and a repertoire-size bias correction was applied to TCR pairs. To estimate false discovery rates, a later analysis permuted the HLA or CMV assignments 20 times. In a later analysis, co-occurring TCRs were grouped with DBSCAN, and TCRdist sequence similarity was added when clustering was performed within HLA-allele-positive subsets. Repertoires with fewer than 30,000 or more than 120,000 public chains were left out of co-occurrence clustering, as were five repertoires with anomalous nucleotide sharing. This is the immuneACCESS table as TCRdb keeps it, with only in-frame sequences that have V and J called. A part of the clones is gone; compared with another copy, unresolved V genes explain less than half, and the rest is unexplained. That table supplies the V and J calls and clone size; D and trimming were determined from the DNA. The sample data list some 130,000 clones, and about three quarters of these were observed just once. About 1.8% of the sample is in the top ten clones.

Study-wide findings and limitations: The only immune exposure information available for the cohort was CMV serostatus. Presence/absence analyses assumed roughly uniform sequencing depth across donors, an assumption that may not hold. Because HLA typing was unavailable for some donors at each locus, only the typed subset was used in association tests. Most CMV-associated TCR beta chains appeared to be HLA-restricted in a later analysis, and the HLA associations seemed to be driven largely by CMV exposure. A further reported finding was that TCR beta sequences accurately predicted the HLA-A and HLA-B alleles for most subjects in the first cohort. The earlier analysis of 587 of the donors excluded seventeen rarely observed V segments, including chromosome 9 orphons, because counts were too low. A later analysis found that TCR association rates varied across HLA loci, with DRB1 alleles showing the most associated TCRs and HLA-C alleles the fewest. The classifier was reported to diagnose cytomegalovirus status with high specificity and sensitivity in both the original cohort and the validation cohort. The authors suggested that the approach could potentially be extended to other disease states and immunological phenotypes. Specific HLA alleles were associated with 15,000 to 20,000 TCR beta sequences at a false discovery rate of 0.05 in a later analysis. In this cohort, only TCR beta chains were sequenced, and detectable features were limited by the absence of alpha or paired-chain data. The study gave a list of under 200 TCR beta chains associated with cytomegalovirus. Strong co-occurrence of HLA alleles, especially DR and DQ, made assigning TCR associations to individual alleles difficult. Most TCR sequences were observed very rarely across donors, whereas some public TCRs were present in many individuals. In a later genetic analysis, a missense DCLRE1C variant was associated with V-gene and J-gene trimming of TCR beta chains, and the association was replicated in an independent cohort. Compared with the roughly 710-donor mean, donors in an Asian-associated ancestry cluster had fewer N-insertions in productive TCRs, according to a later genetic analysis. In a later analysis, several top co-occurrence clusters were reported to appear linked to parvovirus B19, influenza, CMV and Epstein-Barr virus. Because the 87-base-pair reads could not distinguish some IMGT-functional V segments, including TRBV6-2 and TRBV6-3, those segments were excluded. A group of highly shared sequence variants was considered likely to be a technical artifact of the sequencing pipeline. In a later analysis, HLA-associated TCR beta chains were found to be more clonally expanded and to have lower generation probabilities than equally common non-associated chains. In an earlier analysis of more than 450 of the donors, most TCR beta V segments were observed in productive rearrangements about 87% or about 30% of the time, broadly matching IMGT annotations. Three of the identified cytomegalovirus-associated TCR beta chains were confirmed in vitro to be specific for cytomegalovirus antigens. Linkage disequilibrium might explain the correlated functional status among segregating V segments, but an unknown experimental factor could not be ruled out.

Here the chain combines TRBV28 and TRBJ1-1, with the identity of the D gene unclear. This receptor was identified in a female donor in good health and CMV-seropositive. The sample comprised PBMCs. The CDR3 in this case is CASSHKLRKERTEAFF. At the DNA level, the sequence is TGTGCCAGCAGTCATAAATTAAGAAAGGAGAGAACTGAAGCTTTCTTT.